The rows below give T cell receptor beta chains drawn from one sample of a study of T cell responses to AZD1222 COVID-19 vaccine. Libraries were prepared by immunoSEQ multiplex PCR; TCRdb keeps only in-frame clonotypes and omits some of them. The data hold about 160,000 clones, with about 91% observed a single time. Sequenced material: peripheral blood, taken on day 0 of AZD1222 vaccination. All receptors derive from an adult in good health. CDR3s include the opening cysteine and the closing phenylalanine or tryptophan. The order of the fields is V gene, D gene, J gene, clone size, CDR3 DNA, CDR3 protein. The D gene is left open where the match is weak. Not every row has a clone size; where given, it reads once, few, many or a size class.

v_gene: TRBV9
d_gene: -
j_gene: TRBJ2-2
abundance: -
CDR3nt: TGTGCCAGCAGCGTAGGATTCACCGGGGAGCTGTTTTTT
CDR3aa: CASSVGFTGELFF

v_gene: TRBV28
d_gene: TRBD1
j_gene: TRBJ2-1
abundance: -
CDR3nt: TGTGCCAGCAGTTTCGTCTCAGGGGGCGCCTACAATGAGCAGTTCTTC
CDR3aa: CASSFVSGGAYNEQFF

v_gene: TRBV27
d_gene: -
j_gene: TRBJ2-5
abundance: -
CDR3nt: TGTGCCAGCAGTTCTCCGACCCGGGACAAGAAAGAGACCCAGTACTTC
CDR3aa: CASSSPTRDKKETQYF

v_gene: TRBV2
d_gene: -
j_gene: TRBJ2-7
abundance: -
CDR3nt: TGTGCCAGCTGGGAAGGGACGGAGAGCTCCTACGAGCAGTACTTC
CDR3aa: CASWEGTESSYEQYF

v_gene: TRBV3-1/TRBV3-2
d_gene: TRBD2
j_gene: TRBJ2-1
abundance: -
CDR3nt: TGTGCCAGCAGCCAAGGATTAGCGGGTACCTCCTACAATGAGCAGTTCTTC
CDR3aa: CASSQGLAGTSYNEQFF

v_gene: TRBV7-2
d_gene: TRBD2
j_gene: TRBJ2-7
abundance: -
CDR3nt: TGTGCCAGCAGCTCATCGGGACTAGCGGGGGGGACCATATCCTACGAGCAGTACTTC
CDR3aa: CASSSSGLAGGTISYEQYF

v_gene: TRBV28
d_gene: -
j_gene: TRBJ1-5
abundance: -
CDR3nt: TGTGCCAGCAGCAACCTCCGGGGTCCCTGGGATTTT
CDR3aa: CASSNLRGPWDF

v_gene: TRBV28
d_gene: -
j_gene: TRBJ1-2
abundance: few
CDR3nt: TGTGCCAGCCGAGGGACACCTGGCTACACCTTC
CDR3aa: CASRGTPGYTF

v_gene: TRBV2
d_gene: -
j_gene: TRBJ1-5
abundance: -
CDR3nt: TGTGCCAGCACCCTAGGTGATCAGCCCCAGCATTTT
CDR3aa: CASTLGDQPQHF

v_gene: TRBV30
d_gene: TRBD1
j_gene: TRBJ1-2
abundance: -
CDR3nt: TGTGCCTGGAGCCCCGGGACAGGGAGAACCACCTTC
CDR3aa: CAWSPGTGRTTF

v_gene: TRBV7-2
d_gene: TRBD2
j_gene: TRBJ2-5
abundance: -
CDR3nt: TGTGCCAGCAGCGCCCGACTGGGCGGGAGGGCGGAGACCCAGTACTTC
CDR3aa: CASSARLGGRAETQYF

v_gene: TRBV6-2/TRBV6-3
d_gene: -
j_gene: TRBJ1-1
abundance: -
CDR3nt: TGTGCCAGCAGTCCCCCTTGGGGGAACACTGAAGCTTTCTTT
CDR3aa: CASSPPWGNTEAFF

v_gene: TRBV6-5
d_gene: -
j_gene: TRBJ1-2
abundance: -
CDR3nt: TGTGCCACCAGAGGGGAGACAGCGGCCTATGGCTACACCTTC
CDR3aa: CATRGETAAYGYTF

v_gene: TRBV7-6
d_gene: -
j_gene: TRBJ2-4
abundance: -
CDR3nt: TGTGCCAGCAGCGGGGGAGTGGGACCTTCGGCCAAAAACATTCAGTACTTC
CDR3aa: CASSGGVGPSAKNIQYF

v_gene: TRBV11-3
d_gene: TRBD1
j_gene: TRBJ1-6
abundance: -
CDR3nt: TGTGCCAGCAGCTTTTTTGGACAGGGTAAATCACCCCTCCACTTT
CDR3aa: CASSFFGQGKSPLHF

v_gene: TRBV3-1/TRBV3-2
d_gene: -
j_gene: TRBJ2-1
abundance: -
CDR3nt: TGTGCCAGCAGCCAAGGCTCCTACAATGAGCAGTTCTTC
CDR3aa: CASSQGSYNEQFF

v_gene: TRBV7-3
d_gene: TRBD1
j_gene: TRBJ2-1
abundance: -
CDR3nt: TGTGCCAGCAGCTTAAACTCCGGGACAGTCGATGAGCAGTTCTTC
CDR3aa: CASSLNSGTVDEQFF

v_gene: TRBV6-6
d_gene: -
j_gene: TRBJ2-1
abundance: once
CDR3nt: TGTGCCAGCAACTTCCCTGAGCAGTTCTTC
CDR3aa: CASNFPEQFF

v_gene: TRBV6-1
d_gene: TRBD1
j_gene: TRBJ1-1
abundance: -
CDR3nt: TGTGCCAGCAGTGATCAGGGGGCTCGGGACACTGAAGCTTTCTTT
CDR3aa: CASSDQGARDTEAFF

v_gene: TRBV27
d_gene: -
j_gene: TRBJ1-2
abundance: -
CDR3nt: TGTGCCAGCAGTTCTGGGCTTGGCTACACCTTC
CDR3aa: CASSSGLGYTF

v_gene: TRBV30
d_gene: -
j_gene: TRBJ1-1
abundance: -
CDR3nt: TGTGCCTGGAGTGTAGGGGGTACGGTGAACACTGAAGCTTTCTTT
CDR3aa: CAWSVGGTVNTEAFF

v_gene: TRBV27
d_gene: -
j_gene: TRBJ2-3
abundance: -
CDR3nt: TGTGCCAGCAGTTTAAGGGGTACAGATACGCAGTATTTT
CDR3aa: CASSLRGTDTQYF

v_gene: TRBV2
d_gene: -
j_gene: TRBJ2-1
abundance: -
CDR3nt: TGTGCCAGCCATAAGGAGTATGAGCAGTTCTTC
CDR3aa: CASHKEYEQFF

v_gene: TRBV18
d_gene: -
j_gene: TRBJ1-1
abundance: once
CDR3nt: TGTGCCAGCTCACCCGACCAACCTTTGAACACTGAAGCTTTCTTT
CDR3aa: CASSPDQPLNTEAFF